The rows below give T cell receptor beta chains drawn from one sample of a study of graft-versus-host responses after intestinal transplantation. Sequenced by immunoSEQ multiplex PCR; TCRdb stores in-frame clones only, minus some. The data contain roughly 13,000 clones, 80% to 90% of them singletons. The specimen comprised PBMCs, sampled after intestinal transplantation. The receptor source for this set is a human patient who received an intestinal transplant, so some T cells may come from the graft donor. CDR3s leave out the opening cysteine and the closing phenylalanine or tryptophan.

J | V | CDR3
TRBJ2-4 | TRBV7-9 | ASSLALSGWTDKNIQY
TRBJ2-7 | TRBV27 | ASRLTGTGLNQQY
TRBJ2-7 | TRBV7-9 | ASSLFGTSVAYEQY
TRBJ2-3 | TRBV11-2 | ASSYNGPFGADTQY
TRBJ2-7 | TRBV2 | ASRKDSAPEQY
TRBJ1-4 | TRBV7-9 | ASSYTGLANEKLF
TRBJ1-3 | TRBV9 | ASSVATGWPGNTIY
TRBJ2-7 | TRBV5-1 | ASSFEGEQY
TRBJ1-1 | TRBV5-8 | ASSLGDSMNTEAF
TRBJ2-3 | TRBV28 | ASSLGLAGLLADTDTQY
TRBJ2-7 | TRBV7-2 | ASSLASGANEQY
TRBJ2-2 | TRBV19 | ASSILAATGELF
TRBJ2-3 | TRBV2 | ASRHWGPTTTDTQY
TRBJ1-6 | TRBV28 | ASSFSQSPLH
TRBJ2-5 | TRBV6-5 | ASSHDREETQY
TRBJ1-1 | TRBV7-2 | ASSPRQGSTEAF
TRBJ2-3 | TRBV6-6 | ASSLTGGGGDTQY
TRBJ2-7 | TRBV19 | ASSIGVGQRSSYEQY
TRBJ1-6 | TRBV13 | ASSFVGSPLH
TRBJ2-1 | TRBV19 | ASSIRRGWRNEQF
TRBJ2-3 | TRBV5-1 | ASSLSSGSSDTQY
TRBJ2-7 | TRBV9 | ASSVASEGRSYEQY
TRBJ2-7 | TRBV11-2 | ASSPRDREIEQY
TRBJ2-3 | TRBV6-4 | ASSDRGGTDTQY
TRBJ2-5 | TRBV4-3 | ASSQERGGQETQY
TRBJ2-5 | TRBV7-9 | ASSLLPGQGRETQY
TRBJ2-2 | TRBV15 | ATSRGLDGNTGELF
TRBJ2-3 | TRBV11-2 | ASSLSGSGGDTQY
TRBJ2-1 | TRBV19 | ASSTVGEQF
TRBJ2-5 | TRBV11-1 | ASSLKGRSSRETQY
TRBJ2-1 | TRBV27 | ASSSHLGGGLSNEQF
TRBJ2-1 | TRBV6-1 | ASSVRLQGRGEQF
TRBJ2-1 | TRBV7-7 | ASSLARELEQF
TRBJ2-7 | TRBV28 | ASSLLFPTPFSEYLPAYEQY
TRBJ1-2 | TRBV18 | ASSLTGYGYT
TRBJ2-7 | TRBV29-1 | SVLGVTGWYEQY
TRBJ2-5 | TRBV7-3 | ASSVSGTQETQY
TRBJ2-7 | TRBV7-8 | ASSSDRGYEQY
TRBJ2-3 | TRBV29-1 | SVKGQSSTDTQY
TRBJ2-7 | TRBV28 | ASSFGVYEQY
TRBJ2-6 | TRBV4-3 | ASSPTGGSGANVLT
TRBJ1-1 | TRBV6-5 | ASSWQGLMNTEAF
TRBJ2-1 | TRBV7-9 | ASSSRWNEQF
TRBJ2-5 | TRBV5-1 | ASSLYPREGETQY
TRBJ2-7 | TRBV19 | ASSTPDGTSGSYEQY
TRBJ2-3 | TRBV2 | ASSETYREDTQY
TRBJ1-4 | TRBV6-5 | ASSSGVTNEKLF
TRBJ2-1 | TRBV28 | ASRYVVGSHNEQF
TRBJ2-1 | TRBV27 | ASSLSRNEQF
TRBJ2-3 | TRBV11-2 | ASGYAGTQY
TRBJ2-2 | TRBV9 | ASSVEGGLYTGELF